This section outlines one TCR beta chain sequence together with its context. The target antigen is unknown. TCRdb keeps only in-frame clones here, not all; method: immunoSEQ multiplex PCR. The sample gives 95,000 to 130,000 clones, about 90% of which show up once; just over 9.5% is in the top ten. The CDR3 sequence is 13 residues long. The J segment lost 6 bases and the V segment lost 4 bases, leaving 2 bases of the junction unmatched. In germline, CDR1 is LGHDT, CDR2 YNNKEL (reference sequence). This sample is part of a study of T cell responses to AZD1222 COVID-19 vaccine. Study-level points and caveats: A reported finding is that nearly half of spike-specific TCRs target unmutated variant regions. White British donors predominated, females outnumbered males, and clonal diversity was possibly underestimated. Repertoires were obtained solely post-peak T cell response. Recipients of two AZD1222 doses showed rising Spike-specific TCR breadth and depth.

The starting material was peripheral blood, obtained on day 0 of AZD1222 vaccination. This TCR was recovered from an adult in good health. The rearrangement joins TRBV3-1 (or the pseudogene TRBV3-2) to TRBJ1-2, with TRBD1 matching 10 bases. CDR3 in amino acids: CASSRGTGDGYTF. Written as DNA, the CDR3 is TGTGCCAGCAGCCGGGGGACAGGGGATGGCTACACCTTC.